A single T cell receptor beta chain is shown here with its context. The antigen is undetermined. This entry is derived from a study of T cell repertoires in cytomegalovirus infection. Trimming took 8 bases from V and 4 from J; bases not matched to a gene: 13. This CDR3 has 15 residues. The germline V gene has CDR1 SNHLY and CDR2 FYNNEI. One entry per CDR3 protein, called by TCRdb with MiXCR from the reads. The table shows some 800,000 distinct CDR3 sequences, with about 28% occurring only once. Study outcomes and limitations: Predominance within the ex vivo response was attributable to HLA-C-restricted CMV-specific TCR beta clonotypes.

This TCR was sampled from a human donor in good health (CMV status not recorded). Some clones in this sample may be carry-over from other donors' samples. This chain links TRBV2 with TRBJ2-7, with 8 bases aligning to TRBD1. The material sequenced was cultured CD8+ T cells from PBMCs, taken from culture after CMV antigen stimulation. The CDR3 sequence: CASEPLDRGMYEQYF. DNA of the CDR3: TGTGCCAGCGAGCCGTTAGACAGGGGAATGTACGAGCAGTACTTC.